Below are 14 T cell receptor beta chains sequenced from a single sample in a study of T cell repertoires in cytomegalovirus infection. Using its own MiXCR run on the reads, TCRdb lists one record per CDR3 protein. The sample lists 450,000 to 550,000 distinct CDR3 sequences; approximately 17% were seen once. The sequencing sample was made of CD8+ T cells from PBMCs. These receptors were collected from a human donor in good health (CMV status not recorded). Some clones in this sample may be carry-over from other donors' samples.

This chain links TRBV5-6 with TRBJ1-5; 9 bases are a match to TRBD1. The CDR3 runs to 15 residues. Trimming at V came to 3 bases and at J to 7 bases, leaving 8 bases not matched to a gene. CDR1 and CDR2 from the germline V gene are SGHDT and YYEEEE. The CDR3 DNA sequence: TGTGCCAGCAGCTCGGGGTGGACAGGGGAGCAGCCCCAGCATTTT. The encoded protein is CASSSGWTGEQPQHF.

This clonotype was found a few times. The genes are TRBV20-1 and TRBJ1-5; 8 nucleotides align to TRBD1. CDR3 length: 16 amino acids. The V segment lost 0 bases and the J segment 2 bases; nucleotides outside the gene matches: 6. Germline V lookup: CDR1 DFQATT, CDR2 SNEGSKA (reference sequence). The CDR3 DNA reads TGCAGTGCTAGAGACGGGGTGGGACAGGGCAATCAGCCCCAGCATTTT. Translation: CSARDGVGQGNQPQHF.

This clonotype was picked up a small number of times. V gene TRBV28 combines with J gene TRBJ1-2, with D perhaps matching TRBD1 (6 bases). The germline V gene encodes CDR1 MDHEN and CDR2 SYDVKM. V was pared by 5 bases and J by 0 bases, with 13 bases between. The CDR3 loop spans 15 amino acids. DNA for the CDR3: TGTGCCAGCAGTGCCGACAGGACCGCTAACTATGGCTACACCTTC. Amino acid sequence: CASSADRTANYGYTF.

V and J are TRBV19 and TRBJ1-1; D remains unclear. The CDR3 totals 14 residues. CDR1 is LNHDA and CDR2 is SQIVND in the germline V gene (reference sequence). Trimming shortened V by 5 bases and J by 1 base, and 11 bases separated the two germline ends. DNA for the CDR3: TGTGCCAGTAGTGCCGGACTACCGAACACTGAAGCTTTCTTT. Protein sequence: CASSAGLPNTEAFF.

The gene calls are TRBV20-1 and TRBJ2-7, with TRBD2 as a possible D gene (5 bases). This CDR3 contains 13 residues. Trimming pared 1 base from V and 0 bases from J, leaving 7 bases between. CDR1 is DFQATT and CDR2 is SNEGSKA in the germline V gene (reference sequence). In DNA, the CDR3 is TGCAGTGCTAGAGGAGGGAGCTCCTACGAGCAGTACTTC. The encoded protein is CSARGGSSYEQYF.

CDR3 nucleotides: TGTGCGCTACAGGAGGCCGGGGAGCTGTTTTTT. Translating it yields CALQEAGELFF. The chain combines TRBV2 with TRBJ2-2; D is perhaps TRBD1 or TRBD2 (5 bases each). Germline V CDR1 and CDR2: SNHLY, FYNNEI. This CDR3 contains 11 residues. Supplemented by reference TRBV2 and TRBJ2-2, the full variable domain reads EPEVTQTPSHQVTQMGQEVILRCVPISNHLYFYWYRQILGQKVEFLVSFYNNEISEKSEIFDDQFSVERPDGSNFTLKIRSTKLEDSAMYFCALQEAGELFFGEGSRLTVL.

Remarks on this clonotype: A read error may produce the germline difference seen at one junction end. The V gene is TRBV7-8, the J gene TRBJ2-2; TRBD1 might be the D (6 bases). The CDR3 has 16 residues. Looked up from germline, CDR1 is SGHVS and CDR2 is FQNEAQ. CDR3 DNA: TGTGCAAGCAGCCCGGTGTTACAGGGTCACACCGGGGAGCTGTTTTTT. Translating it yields CASSPVLQGHTGELFF.

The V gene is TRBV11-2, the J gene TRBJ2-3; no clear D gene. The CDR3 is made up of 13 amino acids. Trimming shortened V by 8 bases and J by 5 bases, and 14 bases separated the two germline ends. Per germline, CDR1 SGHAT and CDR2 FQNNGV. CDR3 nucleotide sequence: TGTGCCAGCGGCCCCCCCAACGAAGATACGCAGTATTTT. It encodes CASGPPNEDTQYF. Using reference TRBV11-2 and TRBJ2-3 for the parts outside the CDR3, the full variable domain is EAGVAQSPRYKIIEKRQSVAFWCNPISGHATLYWYQQILGQGPKLLIQFQNNGVVDDSQLPKDRFSAERLKGVDSTLKIQPAKLEDSAVYLCASGPPNEDTQYFGPGTRLTVL.

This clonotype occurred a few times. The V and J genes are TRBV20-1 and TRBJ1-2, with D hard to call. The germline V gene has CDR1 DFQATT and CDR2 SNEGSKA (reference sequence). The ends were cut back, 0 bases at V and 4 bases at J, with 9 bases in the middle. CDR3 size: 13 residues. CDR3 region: CSARDGYPYGYTF. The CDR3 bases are TGCAGTGCTAGAGATGGGTATCCCTATGGCTACACCTTC.

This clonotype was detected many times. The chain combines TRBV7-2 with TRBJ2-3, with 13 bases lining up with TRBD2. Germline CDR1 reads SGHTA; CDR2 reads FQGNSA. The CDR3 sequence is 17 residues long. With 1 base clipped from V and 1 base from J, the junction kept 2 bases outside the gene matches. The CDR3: CASSLVGLAGGTDTQYF. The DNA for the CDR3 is TGTGCCAGCAGCTTAGTAGGACTAGCGGGGGGCACAGATACGCAGTATTTT.

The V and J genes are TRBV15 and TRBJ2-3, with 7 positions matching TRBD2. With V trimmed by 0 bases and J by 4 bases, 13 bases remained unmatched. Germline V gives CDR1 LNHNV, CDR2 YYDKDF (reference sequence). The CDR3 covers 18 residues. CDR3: CATSREVGAGVRADTQYF. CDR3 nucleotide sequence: TGTGCCACCAGCAGAGAAGTCGGGGCGGGGGTCAGGGCAGATACGCAGTATTTT.

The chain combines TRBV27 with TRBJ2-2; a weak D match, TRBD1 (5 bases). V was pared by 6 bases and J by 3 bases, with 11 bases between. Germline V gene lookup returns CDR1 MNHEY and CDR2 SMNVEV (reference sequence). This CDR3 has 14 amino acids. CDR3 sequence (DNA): TGTGCCAGCAGCAACAGGCTCCACACCGGGGAGCTGTTTTTT. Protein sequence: CASSNRLHTGELFF.

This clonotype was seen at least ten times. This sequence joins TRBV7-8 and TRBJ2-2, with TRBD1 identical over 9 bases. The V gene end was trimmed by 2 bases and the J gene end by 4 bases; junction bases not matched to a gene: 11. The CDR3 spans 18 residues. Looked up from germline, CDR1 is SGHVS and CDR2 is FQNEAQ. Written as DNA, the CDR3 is TGTGCCAGCAGCTTATCGCGTTGGGGACAGGGCGCCACCGGGGAGCTGTTTTTT. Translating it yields CASSLSRWGQGATGELFF.

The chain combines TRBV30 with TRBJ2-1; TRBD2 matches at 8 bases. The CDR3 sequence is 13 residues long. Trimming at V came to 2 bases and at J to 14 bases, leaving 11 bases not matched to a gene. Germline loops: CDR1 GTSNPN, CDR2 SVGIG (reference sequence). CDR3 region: CAWSSTSDTWEFF. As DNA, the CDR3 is TGTGCCTGGAGTTCGACTAGCGACACGTGGGAGTTCTTC.